This passage covers 22 T cell receptor beta chains from one sample sequenced in a study of CD8+ T cells in alopecia areata. Extraction of RNA preceded its reverse transcription into cDNA, which served as the sequencing template. Here immunoSEQ multiplex PCR was the method, and the copy in TCRdb shows in-frame clones only, minus some. The sample consists of 150,000 or so clones, about 90% of them appearing once. Sequenced here: CD8+ T cells sorted from blood, sampled at week 0. These receptors originate from a human donor with alopecia areata.

The V gene is TRBV7-9, the J gene TRBJ2-2; D unclear. V lost 4 bases, J lost 3 bases, and 0 bases lay in between. Germline CDR1 is SEHNR and CDR2 is FQNEAQ (reference sequence). The CDR3 is 11 residues long. CDR3 in DNA: TGTGCCAGCAGCTACACCGGGGAGCTGTTTTTT. This codes for CASSYTGELFF.

This clone was counted a few times. The chain employs TRBV5-1 and TRBJ1-1; TRBD1 is a possible D gene (5 bases). The V end was cut by 7 bases, the J end by 2 bases, with 15 bases between. The length of the CDR3 is 14 residues. Germline assignment: CDR1 SGHRS and CDR2 YFSETQ. CDR3 in amino acids: CASAKGEGNTEAFF. The CDR3 DNA reads as TGCGCCAGCGCCAAAGGGGAGGGCAACACTGAAGCTTTCTTT.

V gene TRBV6-1 combines with J gene TRBJ2-2; 12 bases agree with TRBD2. The CDR3 consists of 18 residues. Germline loops: CDR1 MNHNS, CDR2 SASEGT. The junction had 7 bases not matched to a gene; V was cut back by 4 bases and J by 1 base. The CDR3, as DNA: TGTGCCAGCAGTGGATTTCCGGGACTAGCGGGGAACACCGGGGAGCTGTTTTTT. Translated: CASSGFPGLAGNTGELFF.

This clone turned up a few times. The chain combines TRBV6-6 with TRBJ2-7; TRBD1 matches 7 bases. V trimming: 6 bases; J trimming: 7 bases; junction bases outside the gene matches: 12. CDR1 is MNHNY and CDR2 is SVGAGI in the germline V gene (reference sequence). The CDR3 covers 14 residues. The CDR3 here is CASSIDTGANEQYF. CDR3 sequence (DNA): TGTGCCAGCAGCATCGATACAGGGGCGAATGAGCAGTACTTC.

The gene calls are TRBV16 and TRBJ2-7; 9 positions match TRBD2. Germline values: CDR1 KGHSY, CDR2 FQNENV. The junction had 11 bases not matched to a gene; V was cut back by 4 bases and J by 7 bases. The CDR3 has 15 amino acids. The CDR3 region is CASSRSGGDNEEQYF. DNA for the CDR3: TGTGCCAGCAGCCGTAGCGGGGGAGATAACGAAGAGCAGTACTTC.

The V and J genes are TRBV11-1 and TRBJ2-3, with TRBD2 identical over 12 bases. The germline CDR1 and CDR2 sequences are SGHAT and FQDESV (reference sequence). This CDR3 contains 17 residues. J lost 3 bases, V lost 3 bases, and 7 bases had no gene match. The CDR3 protein is CASSLEGLAGETDTQYF. The DNA for the CDR3 is TGTGCCAGCAGCTTGGAGGGACTAGCGGGCGAAACAGATACGCAGTATTTT.

The chain carries TRBV29-1 and TRBJ2-3, with TRBD2 matching 8 bases. The junction had 7 bases not matched to a gene; V was cut back by 3 bases and J by 5 bases. The CDR3 sequence is 14 residues long. The germline CDR1 and CDR2 sequences are SQVTM and ANQGSEA. CDR3 nucleotide sequence: TGCAGCGTTGAGACGGGAGGGCCAGGAGATACGCAGTATTTT. As protein: CSVETGGPGDTQYF.

The V gene is TRBV7-9, the J gene TRBJ1-2; no clear D. The CDR3 consists of 16 residues. V lost 5 bases and J 4 bases, leaving 20 bases between the germline ends. From germline, CDR1 is SEHNR and CDR2 FQNEAQ (reference sequence). The CDR3 loop is CASSQKSREAVYGYTF. As DNA, the CDR3 is TGTGCCAGCAGCCAAAAGTCCCGGGAAGCGGTCTATGGCTACACCTTC.

The chain joins TRBV9 to TRBJ2-1, with D possibly being TRBD2 (6 bases). Per germline, CDR1 SGDLS and CDR2 YYNGEE. This CDR3 comprises 15 residues. Trimming took 0 bases from V and 8 from J, leaving 15 bases between them. CDR3 sequence reads: CASSVEGGDGDEQFF. The DNA for the CDR3 is TGTGCCAGCAGCGTAGAAGGCGGGGACGGGGATGAGCAGTTCTTC.

The chain links TRBV29-1 to TRBJ1-2; a weak D match, TRBD1 (6 bases). Germline V gene sequence: CDR1 SQVTM, CDR2 ANQGSEA. The length of the CDR3 is 13 residues. V dropped 3 bases and J dropped 3 bases, with 11 bases sitting between them. This CDR3 is CSVEFRTDYGYTF. CDR3 DNA sequence: TGCAGCGTTGAGTTCCGGACAGACTATGGCTACACCTTC.

This clone was counted once. The genes are TRBV5-6 and TRBJ2-5; D tentatively fits TRBD1 or TRBD2 (5 bases each). The J call may be faulty, since TRBJ2-7 better matches the DNA end. CDR3 length equals 15 residues. CDR1 and CDR2 (germline): SGHDT, YYEEEE. The CDR3 nucleotides are TGTGCCAGCAGCCGGGGATGGGGGAGCTCCTACGAGCAGTACTTC. Translating it yields CASSRGWGSSYEQYF.

The V and J genes are TRBV27 and TRBJ2-7; D may be TRBD1 or TRBD2 (5 bases each). Per the germline V gene, CDR1 is MNHEY and CDR2 is SMNVEV (reference sequence). The CDR3 has 14 residues. V was shortened by 3 bases and J by 2 bases, with 11 bases between the two germline ends. CDR3 region: CASSFEGPPYEQYF. In DNA form, the CDR3 reads TGTGCCAGCAGTTTTGAGGGGCCTCCCTACGAGCAGTACTTC.

V is TRBV2 and J is TRBJ2-5; 10 nucleotides agree with TRBD1. The end of the DNA fits TRBJ2-7 better, so the J call may be wrong. Germline CDR1 is SNHLY and CDR2 is FYNNEI. CDR3 size: 15 residues. The CDR3 is CASSDIGQGVLEQYF. The CDR3 DNA follows: TGTGCCAGCAGTGATATCGGACAGGGGGTACTCGAGCAGTACTTC.

Concerning this clone: The junction departs from germline at one end; a sequencing error may be responsible. The chain links TRBV7-7 to TRBJ2-5, with 9 bases fitting TRBD1. In germline, CDR1 is SSHAT, CDR2 FNYEAQ (reference sequence). The CDR3 extends over 14 amino acids. The CDR3 loop reads CASSLPGQGETQYF. DNA of the CDR3: TGTGCTAGCAGCTTACCGGGACAGGGAGAGACCCAGTACTTC.

This chain's CDR3 is CASSYSMPTYEQYF. DNA of the CDR3: TGTGCCAGCAGTTACTCGATGCCGACCTACGAGCAGTACTTC. This chain joins TRBV6-5 and TRBJ2-7; no clear D gene. Per germline, CDR1 MNHEY and CDR2 SVGAGI. The V end was cut by 0 bases, the J end by 2 bases, with 8 bases between. The CDR3 length is 14 residues.

The chain carries TRBV5-1 and TRBJ2-2; the D is unclear. Trimming took 2 bases from V and 3 from J, leaving 2 bases between them. This CDR3 region has 12 residues. Germline CDR1 SGHRS, CDR2 YFSETQ. The CDR3 protein is CASSFDTGELFF. CDR3 bases: TGCGCCAGCAGCTTTGACACCGGGGAGCTGTTTTTT.

The chain links TRBV7-6 to TRBJ2-7; possibly TRBD2 for D (5 bases). The germline gives CDR1 SGHVS, CDR2 FNYEAQ. V lost 6 bases and J 3 bases, leaving 18 bases between the germline ends. This CDR3 region has 15 residues. CDR3 coding DNA: TGTGCCAGCAGGTCCGACCCCGGAGGAGGCTACGAGCAGTACTTC. This translates into CASRSDPGGGYEQYF.

The chain is built from TRBV29-1 and TRBJ2-5, with a weak D call TRBD1 (5 bases). TRBJ2-7 explains the end of the DNA better; the J call may be wrong. This CDR3 comprises 12 residues. Germline CDR1 SQVTM, CDR2 ANQGSEA. This chain's CDR3 is CSVQTGNYEQYF. CDR3 nucleotides: TGCAGCGTACAAACAGGAAACTACGAGCAGTACTTC.

V gene TRBV27 combines with J gene TRBJ2-3, with TRBD1 as a possible D gene (6 bases). CDR1 and CDR2 from the germline V gene are MNHEY and SMNVEV (reference sequence). CDR3 size: 12 residues. Trimming removed 6 bases at V and 8 bases at J, with 12 bases between. CDR3 nucleotide sequence: TGTGCCAGCAGGAGACAGGCTAGTACGCAGTATTTT. This gives the protein CASRRQASTQYF.

CDR3 coding DNA: TGCAGCGTTCTACCATCTAGCGGGAGCTCCTACGAGCAGTACTTC. It encodes CSVLPSSGSSYEQYF. This chain uses TRBV29-1 with TRBJ2-7; 10 bases match TRBD2. This CDR3 contains 15 residues. The V and J ends lost 5 bases and 0 bases, in that order; junction bases with no gene match: 7. The germline gives CDR1 SQVTM, CDR2 ANQGSEA.

The chain recombines TRBV5-6 with TRBJ2-7; no clear D gene. V was cut by 4 bases and J by 2 bases, with 10 bases left in between. The CDR3 has 13 amino acids. The germline V gene encodes CDR1 SGHDT and CDR2 YYEEEE. The CDR3 spells CASSPGRTYEQYF. CDR3 nucleotide sequence: TGTGCCAGCAGCCCCGGACGGACCTACGAGCAGTACTTC.

The rearrangement uses TRBV7-3 and TRBJ2-3; D is possibly TRBD1 or TRBD2 (6 bases each). Looked up from germline, CDR1 is SGHTA and CDR2 is FQGTGA. The CDR3 totals 15 residues. Trimming removed 5 bases from V and 2 bases from J, with 14 bases in between. This CDR3 reads CASSPTGAVTDTQYF. As DNA, the CDR3 is TGTGCCAGCAGCCCAACGGGGGCCGTCACAGATACGCAGTATTTT.